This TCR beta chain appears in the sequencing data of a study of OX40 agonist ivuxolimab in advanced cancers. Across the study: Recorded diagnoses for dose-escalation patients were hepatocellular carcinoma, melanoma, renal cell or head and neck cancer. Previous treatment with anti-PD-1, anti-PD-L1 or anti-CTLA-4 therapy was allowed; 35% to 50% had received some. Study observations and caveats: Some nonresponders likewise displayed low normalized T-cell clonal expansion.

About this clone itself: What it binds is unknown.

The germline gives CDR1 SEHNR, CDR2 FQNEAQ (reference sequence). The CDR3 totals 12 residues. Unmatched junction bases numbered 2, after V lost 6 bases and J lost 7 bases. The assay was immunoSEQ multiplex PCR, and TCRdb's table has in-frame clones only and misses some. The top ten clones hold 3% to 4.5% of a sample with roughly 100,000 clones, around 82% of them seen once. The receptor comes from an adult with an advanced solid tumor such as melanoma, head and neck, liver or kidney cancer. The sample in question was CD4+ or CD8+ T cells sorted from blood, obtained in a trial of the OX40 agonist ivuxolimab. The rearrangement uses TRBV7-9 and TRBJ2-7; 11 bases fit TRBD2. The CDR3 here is CASRASGREQYF. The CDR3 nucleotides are TGTGCCAGCAGGGCTAGCGGGAGGGAGCAGTACTTC.